This TCR beta chain was observed in a study of cytomegalovirus exposure and HLA in healthy donors. Use of 60 Vbeta and 13 Jbeta primers characterized the PCR. Using immunoSEQ multiplex PCR, the repertoire was profiled, and TCRdb retains in-frame clones only, with some absent. The sample consists of roughly 180,000 clones, about 85% of them appearing once. Germline V gene sequence: CDR1 SGHAT, CDR2 FQNNGV. The V end lost 5 bases, the J end lost 7 bases, and 15 bases lay between the germline ends. The CDR3 is made up of 14 amino acids. The V and J genes are TRBV11-2 and TRBJ2-1; tentative D call: TRBD2 (6 bases). This receptor was taken from a woman aged 45-59 years in good health and CMV-seropositive. The sequenced sample was PBMCs. The CDR3 DNA follows: TGTGCCAGCAGCCTGAATATGGGGGGAAATGAGCAGTTCTTC. Translated, it gives CASSLNMGGNEQFF. Based on the CDR3 plus reference TRBV11-2 and TRBJ2-1, the full variable domain is EAGVAQSPRYKIIEKRQSVAFWCNPISGHATLYWYQQILGQGPKLLIQFQNNGVVDDSQLPKDRFSAERLKGVDSTLKIQPAKLEDSAVYLCASSLNMGGNEQFFGPGTRLTVL.